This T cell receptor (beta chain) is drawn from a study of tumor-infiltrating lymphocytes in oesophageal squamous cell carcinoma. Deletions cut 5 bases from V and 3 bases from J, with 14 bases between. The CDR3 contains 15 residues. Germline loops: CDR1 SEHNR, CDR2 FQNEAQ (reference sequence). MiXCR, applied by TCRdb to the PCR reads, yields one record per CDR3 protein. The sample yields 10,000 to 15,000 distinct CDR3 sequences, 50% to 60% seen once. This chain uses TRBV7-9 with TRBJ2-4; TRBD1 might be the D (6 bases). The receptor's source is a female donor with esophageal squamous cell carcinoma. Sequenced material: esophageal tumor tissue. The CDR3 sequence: CASSPGQLDKNIQYF. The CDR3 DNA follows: TGTGCCAGCAGCCCTGGACAGTTAGACAAAAACATTCAGTACTTC.